What follows are 14 T cell receptor beta chains derived from one specimen sequenced in a study of T cells after yellow fever vaccination. TCRdb recomputed calls from the 5' RACE reads with MiXCR, one row per CDR3 protein. The sample contains 170,000 or so distinct CDR3 sequences, around 9.3% of which appear only once. Material: CD8+ T cells sorted from PBMCs, obtained 45 days after the yellow fever booster vaccination. These receptors were taken from a man younger than 35 who received the YFV17D yellow fever vaccine.

V and J are TRBV15 and TRBJ2-7; 7 bases are shared with TRBD1. V lost 6 bases to trimming and J lost 2 bases; unmatched junction nucleotides: 4. Germline CDR1 and CDR2: LNHNV and YYDKDF (reference sequence). CDR3 length: 13 residues. The CDR3 coding sequence is TGTGCCACCAGTCAGGGGGTTACCTACGAGCAGTACTTC. Its protein is CATSQGVTYEQYF.

This clonotype occurred a few times. CDR3 nucleotides: TGTGCCAGCAGTGATAGGGCGGGTCCCTACGAGCAGTACTTC. It is translated as CASSDRAGPYEQYF. J is TRBJ2-7 and V is TRBV2; tentatively, D is TRBD2 (5 bases). V was pared by 3 bases and J by 2 bases, with 11 bases between. Per the germline V gene, CDR1 is SNHLY and CDR2 is FYNNEI. The CDR3 loop spans 14 amino acids.

The sample holds a few counts of this clonotype. This chain links TRBV3-1 with TRBJ1-5, with a possible D match to TRBD1 (5 bases). This CDR3 contains 16 residues. Germline V CDR1 and CDR2: LGHDT, YNNKEL (reference sequence). Trimming cost V 1 base and J 3 bases, with 13 bases left between them. The CDR3 sequence: CASSQVLSTDNQPQHF. The CDR3 nucleotides read TGTGCCAGCAGCCAAGTTTTATCGACAGACAATCAGCCCCAGCATTTT. Combining the CDR3 with reference TRBV3-1 and TRBJ1-5 gives the whole variable domain DTAVSQTPKYLVTQMGNDKSIKCEQNLGHDTMYWYKQDSKKFLKIMFSYNNKELIINETVPNRFSPKSPDKAHLNLHINSLELGDSAVYFCASSQVLSTDNQPQHFGDGTRLSIL.

The chain couples TRBV5-1 to TRBJ2-1; D possibly corresponds to TRBD2 (7 bases). V lost 7 bases to trimming and J lost 2 bases, with 13 bases between them. The CDR3 spans 14 residues. Germline CDR1 SGHRS, CDR2 YFSETQ. CDR3 sequence reads: CASGGGGAYNEQFF. Written as DNA, the CDR3 is TGCGCCAGCGGAGGGGGGGGCGCCTACAATGAGCAGTTCTTC. Complete variable domain (other parts from reference TRBV5-1 and TRBJ2-1): KAGVTQTPRYLIKTRGQQVTLSCSPISGHRSVSWYQQTPGQGLQFLFEYFSETQRNKGNFPGRFSGRQFSNSRSEMNVSTLELGDSALYLCASGGGGAYNEQFFGPGTRLTVL.

This sequence joins TRBV4-1 and TRBJ2-3; TRBD1 might be the D (5 bases). V shed 6 bases and J shed 6 bases, with 16 bases lying between them. The CDR3 is 14 residues long. In germline, CDR1 is MGHRA, CDR2 YSYEKL. The CDR3: CASSGTGVYDTQYF. The CDR3 DNA reads as TGCGCCAGCAGTGGAACAGGAGTATACGATACGCAGTATTTT.

This clonotype showed up just a few times. V is TRBV27 and J is TRBJ2-2, with a possible D match to TRBD2 (6 bases). Per the germline V gene, CDR1 is MNHEY and CDR2 is SMNVEV (reference sequence). This CDR3 has 13 amino acids. V was trimmed by 6 bases and J by 5 bases, leaving 10 bases between them. The CDR3 is CASRMGGTGELFF. CDR3 coding DNA: TGTGCCAGCAGGATGGGGGGTACCGGGGAGCTGTTTTTT.

This clonotype was counted a few times. The chain has TRBV5-4 and TRBJ2-1; 9 bases are a match to TRBD2. V was pared by 0 bases and J by 6 bases, with 4 bases of the junction left unmatched. Germline lookup yields CDR1 SGHNT and CDR2 YYREEE (reference sequence). The CDR3 consists of 15 residues. The CDR3: CASSLVAGGPNEQFF. CDR3 nucleotide sequence: TGTGCCAGCAGCTTGGTTGCGGGGGGGCCCAATGAGCAGTTCTTC. Looking up the rest from reference TRBV5-4 and TRBJ2-1 gives the full variable domain: ETGVTQSPTHLIKTRGQQVTLRCSSQSGHNTVSWYQQALGQGPQFIFQYYREEENGRGNFPPRFSGLQFPNYSSELNVNALELDDSALYLCASSLVAGGPNEQFFGPGTRLTVL.

V and J are TRBV11-2 and TRBJ2-1; 8 bases map to TRBD2. This CDR3 spans 16 amino acids. The V gene's germline CDR1 is SGHAT and CDR2 FQNNGV. V trimming: 3 bases; J trimming: 1 base; junction bases outside the gene matches: 5. Here the CDR3 reads CASSFGSGASYNEQFF. CDR3 sequence (DNA): TGTGCCAGCAGCTTCGGTAGCGGGGCTTCCTACAATGAGCAGTTCTTC.

This clonotype was counted a few times. The chain uses TRBV6-5 and TRBJ2-7; 10 positions agree with TRBD1. Per germline, CDR1 MNHEY and CDR2 SVGAGI. This CDR3 region has 15 residues. V lost 5 bases and J lost 5; bases outside the gene matches: 9. This chain's CDR3 is CASSKTGQGRHEQYV. CDR3 sequence (DNA): TGTGCCAGCAGTAAAACGGGACAGGGGCGTCACGAGCAGTACGTC.

This clonotype was found a few times. The chain links TRBV28 to TRBJ1-2, with D hard to call. With 2 bases removed from V and 4 bases from J, the gap between germline ends came to 8 bases. There are 13 residues in the CDR3. Germline loops: CDR1 MDHEN, CDR2 SYDVKM. The CDR3 coding sequence is TGTGCCAGCAGTTTAGGGGTGCCCTATGGCTACACCTTC. Translation: CASSLGVPYGYTF.

This chain joins TRBV12-3 or TRBV12-4 and TRBJ2-2; weak D call: TRBD1 (6 bases). Trimming left V 6 bases short and J 6 bases short, with 20 bases between. This CDR3 has 16 residues. CDR3 nucleotides: TGTGCCAGCAGCCCAGAAGAGGGGGTCGTATCCGGGGAGCTGTTTTTT. This encodes CASSPEEGVVSGELFF.

This clonotype has just a few counts. The chain recombines TRBV6-5 with TRBJ1-6; D uncertain. The CDR3 spans 14 residues. V was cut by 6 bases and J by 7 bases, with 13 bases left in between. Per the germline V gene, CDR1 is MNHEY and CDR2 is SVGAGI. The CDR3 coding sequence is TGTGCCAGCAGCCCACGACTGGGGAATTCACCCCTCCACTTT. Protein sequence: CASSPRLGNSPLHF.

This clonotype was observed a handful of times. V and J are TRBV10-3 and TRBJ1-6, with 8 positions matching TRBD1. Trimming cost V 6 bases and J 7 bases; bases outside gene matches: 8. The CDR3 has 15 amino acids. Germline CDR1 ENHRY, CDR2 SYGVKD. CDR3 loop: CAIRGQANLNSPLHF. The CDR3 DNA follows: TGTGCCATCAGGGGACAGGCCAATTTAAATTCACCCCTCCACTTT.

This clonotype was counted between two and nine times. The chain couples TRBV9 to TRBJ2-7, with TRBD1 identical over 10 bases. The germline V gene has CDR1 SGDLS and CDR2 YYNGEE. After removal of 0 bases from V and 3 bases from J, the junction contained 3 bases not matched to a gene. The CDR3 extends over 15 amino acids. The CDR3 region has the DNA TGTGCCAGCAGCGTAGGGACAGGGGGACTCTACGAGCAGTACTTC. Protein: CASSVGTGGLYEQYF.